This TCR beta chain originates from a study of blood T cell repertoires in COVID-19. Study-level background: Sites in the United States, Italy and Spain provided acute and convalescent COVID-19 samples.

The Seattle patients joined while their infection was active and were tracked longitudinally afterward. There are 16 residues in the CDR3. Germline assignment: CDR1 LNHDA and CDR2 SQIVND (reference sequence). Study processing details: Reference gene primer amplification yielded estimated nucleated cell counts. Measured with immunoSEQ multiplex PCR; TCRdb has only the in-frame clones, and not every one. V and J calls plus clone size are reproduced from that table; the DNA served to infer D and trimming. The data show fewer than 200,000 clones, around 82% seen once. The sample taken for sequencing was peripheral blood. The sequence was obtained from a woman between 40 and 50 years old with COVID-19, enrolled during active disease. The rearrangement links TRBV19 to TRBJ2-7; the D gene is possibly TRBD2 (5 bases). Here the CDR3 DNA reads TGTGCAACAAGGGAGCAGGCCCGCTTCTCTGGCTACGAGCAGTACTTC. Translation: CATREQARFSGYEQYF. The full variable domain, completed using reference TRBV19 and TRBJ2-7, is DGGITQSPKYLFRKEGQNVTLSCEQNLNHDAMYWYRQDPGQGLRLIYYSQIVNDFQKGDIAEGYSVSREKKESFPLTVTSAQKNPTAFYLCATREQARFSGYEQYFGPGTRLTVT.